This T cell receptor beta chain was captured in a study of cytomegalovirus exposure and HLA in healthy donors. Notes on the study in general: There were a few CMV-associated chains whose specificity for CMV antigens was confirmed in vitro. In the 100 to 150 validation repertoires, approximately 94% of cluster scores exceeded 0, per a later analysis. Researchers counted some 150 TCR beta chains as cytomegalovirus-associated.

Sequencing used immunoSEQ multiplex PCR; TCRdb keeps in-frame clones, though not all of them. Of around 93,000 clones in the sample, 85% are singletons; the top ten hold roughly 20%. The CDR3 has 15 amino acids. V was clipped by 2 bases and J by 5 bases, with 15 bases between them. Germline V gene data show CDR1 as MNHEY and CDR2 as SVGAGI. Note on this clone: Its antigen is not identified.

Sequenced sample: PBMCs. The J gene is TRBJ2-5, the V gene TRBV6-5; the D gene is possibly TRBD1 (5 bases). The TCR sequence derives from a man between 18 and 29 years old in good health and CMV-seropositive. The CDR3 here is CASSYQAGQGETQYF. For the CDR3, the DNA is TGTGCCAGCAGTTACCAGGCAGGGCAAGGGGAGACCCAGTACTTC.